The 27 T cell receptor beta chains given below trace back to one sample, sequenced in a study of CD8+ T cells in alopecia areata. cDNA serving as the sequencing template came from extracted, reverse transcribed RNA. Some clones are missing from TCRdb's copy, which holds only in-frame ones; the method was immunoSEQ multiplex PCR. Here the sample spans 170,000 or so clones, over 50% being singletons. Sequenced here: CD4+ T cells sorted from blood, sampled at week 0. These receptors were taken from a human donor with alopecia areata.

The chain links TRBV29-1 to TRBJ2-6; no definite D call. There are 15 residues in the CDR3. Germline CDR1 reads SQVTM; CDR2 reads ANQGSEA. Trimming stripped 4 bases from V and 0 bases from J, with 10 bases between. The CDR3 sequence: CSVGQDHSGANVLTF. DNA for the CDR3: TGCAGCGTTGGGCAGGACCACTCTGGGGCCAACGTCCTGACTTTC. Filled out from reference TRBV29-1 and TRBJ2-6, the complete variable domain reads SAVISQKPSRDICQRGTSLTIQCQVDSQVTMMFWYRQQPGQSLTLIATANQGSEATYESGFVIDKFPISRPNLTFSTLTVSNMSPEDSSIYLCSVGQDHSGANVLTFGAGSRLTVL.

The CDR3 here is CASSDTGYNSPLHF. The DNA of the CDR3 is TGTGCCAGCAGTGATACAGGGTATAATTCACCCCTCCACTTT. The genes are TRBV25-1 and TRBJ1-6, with a weak D call TRBD1 (6 bases). Germline V gene lookup returns CDR1 MGHDK and CDR2 SYGVNS. Trimming removed 3 bases at V and 4 bases at J, with 7 bases between. The CDR3 has 14 residues.

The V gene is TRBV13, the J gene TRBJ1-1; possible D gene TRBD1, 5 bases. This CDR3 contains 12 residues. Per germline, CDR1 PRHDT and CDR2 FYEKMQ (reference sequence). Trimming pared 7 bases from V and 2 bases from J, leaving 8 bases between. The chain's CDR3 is CASNTGNTEAFF. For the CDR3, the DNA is TGTGCCAGCAACACAGGAAACACTGAAGCTTTCTTT.

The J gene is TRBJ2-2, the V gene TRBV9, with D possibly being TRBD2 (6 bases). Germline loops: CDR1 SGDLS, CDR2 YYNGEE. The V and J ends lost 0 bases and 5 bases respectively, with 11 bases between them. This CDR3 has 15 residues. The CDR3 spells CASSVARGWTGELFF. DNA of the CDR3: TGTGCCAGCAGCGTAGCTCGGGGGTGGACCGGGGAGCTGTTTTTT.

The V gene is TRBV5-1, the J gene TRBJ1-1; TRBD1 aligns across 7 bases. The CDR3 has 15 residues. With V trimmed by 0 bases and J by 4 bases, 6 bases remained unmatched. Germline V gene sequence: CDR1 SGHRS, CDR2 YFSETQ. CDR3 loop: CASSLDTGVGTEAFF. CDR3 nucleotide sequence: TGCGCCAGCAGCTTGGACACAGGGGTCGGCACTGAAGCTTTCTTT.

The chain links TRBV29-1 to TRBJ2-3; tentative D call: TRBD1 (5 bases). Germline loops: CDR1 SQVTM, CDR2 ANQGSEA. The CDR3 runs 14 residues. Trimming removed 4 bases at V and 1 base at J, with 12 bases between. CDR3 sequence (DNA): TGCAGCGTTGTGGCCCTAGGGGGCACAGATACGCAGTATTTT. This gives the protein CSVVALGGTDTQYF.

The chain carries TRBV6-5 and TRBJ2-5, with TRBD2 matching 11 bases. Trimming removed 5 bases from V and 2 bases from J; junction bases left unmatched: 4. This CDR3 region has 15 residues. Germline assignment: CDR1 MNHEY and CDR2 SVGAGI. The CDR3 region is CASSASGGIQETQYF. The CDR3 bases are TGTGCCAGCAGTGCTAGCGGGGGGATTCAAGAGACCCAGTACTTC.

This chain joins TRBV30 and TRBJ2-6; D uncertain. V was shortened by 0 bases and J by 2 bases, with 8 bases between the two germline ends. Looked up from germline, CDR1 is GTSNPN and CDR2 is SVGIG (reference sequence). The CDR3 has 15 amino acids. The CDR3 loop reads CAWSVVAPGANVLTF. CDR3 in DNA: TGTGCCTGGAGTGTTGTGGCTCCTGGGGCCAACGTCCTGACTTTC. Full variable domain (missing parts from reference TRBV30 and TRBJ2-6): SQTIHQWPATLVQPVGSPLSLECTVEGTSNPNLYWYRQAAGRGLQLLFYSVGIGQISSEVPQNLSASRPQDRQFILSSKKLLLSDSGFYLCAWSVVAPGANVLTFGAGSRLTVL.

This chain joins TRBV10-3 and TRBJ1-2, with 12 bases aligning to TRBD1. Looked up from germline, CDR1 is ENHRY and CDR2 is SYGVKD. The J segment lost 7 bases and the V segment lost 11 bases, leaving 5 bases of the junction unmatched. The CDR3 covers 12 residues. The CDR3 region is CASGTGGSGYTF. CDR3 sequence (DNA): TGTGCCTCCGGGACAGGGGGCAGTGGCTACACCTTC.

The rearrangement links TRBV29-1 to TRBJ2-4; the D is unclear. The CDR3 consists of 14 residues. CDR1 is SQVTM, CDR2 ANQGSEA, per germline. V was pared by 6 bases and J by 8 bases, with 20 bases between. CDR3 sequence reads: CSVYGLNRPDIQYF. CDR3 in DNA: TGCAGCGTATATGGGCTAAACCGCCCGGACATTCAGTACTTC.

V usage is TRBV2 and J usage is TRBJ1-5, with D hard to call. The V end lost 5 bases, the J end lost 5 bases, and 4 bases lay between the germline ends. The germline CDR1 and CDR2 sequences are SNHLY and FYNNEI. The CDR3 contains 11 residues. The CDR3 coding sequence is TGTGCCAGCAGTCTAGATCAGCCCCAGCATTTT. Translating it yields CASSLDQPQHF.

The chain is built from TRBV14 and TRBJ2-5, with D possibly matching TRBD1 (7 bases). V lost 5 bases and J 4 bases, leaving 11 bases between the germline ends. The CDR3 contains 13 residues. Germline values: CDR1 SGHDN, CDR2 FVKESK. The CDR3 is CASSRQGGETQYF. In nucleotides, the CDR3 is TGTGCCAGCAGCAGACAGGGAGGAGAGACCCAGTACTTC.

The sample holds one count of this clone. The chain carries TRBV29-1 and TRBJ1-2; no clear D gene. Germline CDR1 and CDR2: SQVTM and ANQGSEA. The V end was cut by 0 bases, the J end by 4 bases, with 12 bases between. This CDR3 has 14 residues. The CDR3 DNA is TGCAGCGTTGAAGATCGTGGCCGACGCTATGGCTACACCTTC. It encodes CSVEDRGRRYGYTF.

CDR3 sequence: CASSERTLQETQYF. DNA of the CDR3: TGTGCCAGCAGTGAACGGACACTCCAAGAGACCCAGTACTTC. This chain joins TRBV6-1 and TRBJ2-5; possible D gene TRBD1, 5 bases. The CDR3 length is 14 residues. V lost 2 bases to trimming and J lost 1 base, with 8 bases between them. Germline loops: CDR1 MNHNS, CDR2 SASEGT.

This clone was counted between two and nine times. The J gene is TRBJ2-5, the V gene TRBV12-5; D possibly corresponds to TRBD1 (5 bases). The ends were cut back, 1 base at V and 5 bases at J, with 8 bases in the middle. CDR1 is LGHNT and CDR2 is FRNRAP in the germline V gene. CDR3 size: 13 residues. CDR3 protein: CASGLAQAETQYF. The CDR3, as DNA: TGTGCTAGTGGTTTGGCACAGGCGGAGACCCAGTACTTC.

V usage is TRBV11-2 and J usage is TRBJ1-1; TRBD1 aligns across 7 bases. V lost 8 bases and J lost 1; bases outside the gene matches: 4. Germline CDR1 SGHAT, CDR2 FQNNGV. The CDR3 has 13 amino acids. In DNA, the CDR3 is TGTGCCAGCGGAAGACAGGGGAACACTGAAGCTTTCTTT. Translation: CASGRQGNTEAFF.

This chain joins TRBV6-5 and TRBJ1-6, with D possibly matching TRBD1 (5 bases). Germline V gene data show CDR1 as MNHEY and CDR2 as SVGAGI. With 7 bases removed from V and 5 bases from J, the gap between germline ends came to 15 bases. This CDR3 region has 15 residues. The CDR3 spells CASKLMIRDNSPLHF. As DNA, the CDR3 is TGTGCCAGCAAACTAATGATCAGGGATAATTCACCCCTCCACTTT.

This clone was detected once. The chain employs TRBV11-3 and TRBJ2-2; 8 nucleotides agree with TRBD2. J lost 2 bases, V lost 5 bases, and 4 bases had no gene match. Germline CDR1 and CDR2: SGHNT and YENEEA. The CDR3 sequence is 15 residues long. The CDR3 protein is CASSSGGINTGELFF. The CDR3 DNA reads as TGTGCCAGCAGCAGCGGGGGCATAAACACCGGGGAGCTGTTTTTT. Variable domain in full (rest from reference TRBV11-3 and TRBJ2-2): EAGVVQSPRYKIIEKKQPVAFWCNPISGHNTLYWYLQNLGQGPELLIRYENEEAVDDSQLPKDRFSAERLKGVDSTLKIQPAELGDSAVYLCASSSGGINTGELFFGEGSRLTVL.

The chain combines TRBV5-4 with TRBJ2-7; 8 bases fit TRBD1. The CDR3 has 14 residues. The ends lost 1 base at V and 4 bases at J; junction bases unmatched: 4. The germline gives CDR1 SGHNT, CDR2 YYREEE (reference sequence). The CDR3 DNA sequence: TGTGCCAGCAGCTTGCGGACAGGGAAGTACGAGCAGTACTTC. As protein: CASSLRTGKYEQYF. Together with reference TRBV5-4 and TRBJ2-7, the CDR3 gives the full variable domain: ETGVTQSPTHLIKTRGQQVTLRCSSQSGHNTVSWYQQALGQGPQFIFQYYREEENGRGNFPPRFSGLQFPNYSSELNVNALELDDSALYLCASSLRTGKYEQYFGPGTRLTVT.

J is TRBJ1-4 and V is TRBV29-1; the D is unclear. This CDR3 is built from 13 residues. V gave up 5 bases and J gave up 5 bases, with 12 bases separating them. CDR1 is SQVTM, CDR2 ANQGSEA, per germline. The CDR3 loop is CSVRGGWNEKLFF. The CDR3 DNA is TGCAGCGTTCGAGGCGGTTGGAATGAAAAACTGTTTTTT.

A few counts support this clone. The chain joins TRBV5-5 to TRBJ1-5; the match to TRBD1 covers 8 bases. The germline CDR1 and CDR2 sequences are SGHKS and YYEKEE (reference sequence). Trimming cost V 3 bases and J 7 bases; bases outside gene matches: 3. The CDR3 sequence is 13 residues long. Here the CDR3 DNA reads TGTGCCAGCAGCTACTACAGGGGGCAGCCCCAGCATTTT. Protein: CASSYYRGQPQHF. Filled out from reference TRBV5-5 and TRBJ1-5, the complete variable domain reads DAGVTQSPTHLIKTRGQQVTLRCSPISGHKSVSWYQQVLGQGPQFIFQYYEKEERGRGNFPDRFSARQFPNYSSELNVNALLLGDSALYLCASSYYRGQPQHFGDGTRLSIL.

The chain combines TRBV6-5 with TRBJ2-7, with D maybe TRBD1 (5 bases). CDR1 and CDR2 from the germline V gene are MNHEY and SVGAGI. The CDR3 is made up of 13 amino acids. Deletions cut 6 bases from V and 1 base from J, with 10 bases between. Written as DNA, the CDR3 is TGTGCCAGCAGATTCGGACATTCCTACGAGCAGTACTTC. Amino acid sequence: CASRFGHSYEQYF.

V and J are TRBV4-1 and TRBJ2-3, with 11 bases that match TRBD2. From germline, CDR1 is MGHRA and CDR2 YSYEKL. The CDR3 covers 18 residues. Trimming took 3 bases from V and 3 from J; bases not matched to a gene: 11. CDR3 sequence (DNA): TGCGCCAGCAGCCAGATAGCGGGGGGGCCTAGGGGTACAGATACGCAGTATTTT. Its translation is CASSQIAGGPRGTDTQYF.

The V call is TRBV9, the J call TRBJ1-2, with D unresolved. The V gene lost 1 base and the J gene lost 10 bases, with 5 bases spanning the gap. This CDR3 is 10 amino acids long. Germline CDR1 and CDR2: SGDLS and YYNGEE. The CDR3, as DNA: TGTGCCAGCAGCGTAACCGACTACACCTTC. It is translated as CASSVTDYTF.

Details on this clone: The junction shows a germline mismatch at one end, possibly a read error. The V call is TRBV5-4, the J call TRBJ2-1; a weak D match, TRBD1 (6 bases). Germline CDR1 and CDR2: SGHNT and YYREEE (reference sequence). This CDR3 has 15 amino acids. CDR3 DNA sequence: TGTGCCAGCAGATTGGACAGCAGCTCCTACAATGAGCAGTTCTTC. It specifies CASRLDSSSYNEQFF.

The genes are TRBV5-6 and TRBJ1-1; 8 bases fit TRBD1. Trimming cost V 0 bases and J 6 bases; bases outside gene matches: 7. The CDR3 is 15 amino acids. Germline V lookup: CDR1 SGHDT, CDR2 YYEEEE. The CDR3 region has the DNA TGTGCCAGCAGCTTGGACGGGACAGGTTTTTCTGAAGCTTTCTTT. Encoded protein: CASSLDGTGFSEAFF.

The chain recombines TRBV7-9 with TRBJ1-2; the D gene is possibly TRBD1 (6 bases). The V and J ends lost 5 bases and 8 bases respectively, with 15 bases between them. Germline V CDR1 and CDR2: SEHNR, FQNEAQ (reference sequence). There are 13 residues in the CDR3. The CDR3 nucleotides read TGTGCCAGCAGCCCCGAAGGGGGGTCAGGCTACACCTTC. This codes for CASSPEGGSGYTF.